This entry is about one TCR beta chain. Its target is not known. The study reverse transcribed the entire isolated RNA, so it sequenced expressed TCRB transcripts. Libraries were prepared by immunoSEQ multiplex PCR; TCRdb keeps only in-frame clonotypes and omits some of them. The sample holds roughly 400,000 clones, about 15% seen once. This entry comes from a study of beta chain features in type 1 diabetes. Across the whole study: All samples combined gave roughly 100 million sorted cells for examination.

Broader study findings: The influence of HLA type on TCRB rearrangement stayed undetermined.

Every sorted population was more than 98% pure. CDR1 is SQVTM and CDR2 is ANQGSEA in the germline V gene. The V gene lost 1 base and the J gene lost 0 bases, with 10 bases spanning the gap. There are 15 residues in the CDR3. This TCR derives from a woman younger than 35 in good health. The source material was naive CD4+ T cells from blood. The chain carries TRBV29-1 and TRBJ2-1, with D possibly TRBD1 on 6 matching bases. This chain's CDR3 is CSVEGGRSSYNEQFF. CDR3 sequence (DNA): TGCAGCGTTGAAGGGGGGCGGAGCTCCTACAATGAGCAGTTCTTC.